Listed below are T cell receptor beta chains from one sample, sequenced in a study of blood T cell repertoires in COVID-19. Here immunoSEQ multiplex PCR was the method, and the copy in TCRdb shows in-frame clones only, minus some. The table shows around 130,000 clones, with less than 85% occurring only once. Input material: PBMCs or T cells enriched from blood (not recorded which). All receptors derive from a woman younger than 35 who had been exposed to COVID-19. The CDR3 runs from the conserved cysteine through the conserved F or W. The order of the fields is CDR3 DNA, CDR3 protein, clone size, J gene, CDR3 length, D gene, V gene. D genes are given only for firm matches. Expanded clones get a size class; other rows say once, few or many, or leave the size out.

CDR3nt: TGCAGCGTCGACAGGGGCCTCACAGATACGCAGTATTTT
CDR3aa: CSVDRGLTDTQYF
abundance: NA
j_gene: TRBJ2-3
len: 13
d_gene: TRBD1
v_gene: TRBV29-1

CDR3nt: TGTGCCAGCAGCCAAATAGCGGACCTCTCCTACGAGCAGTACTTC
CDR3aa: CASSQIADLSYEQYF
abundance: few
j_gene: TRBJ2-7
len: 15
d_gene: NA
v_gene: TRBV14

CDR3nt: TGTGCCAGCAGCCAAGATGAGTGGGATACGCAGTATTTT
CDR3aa: CASSQDEWDTQYF
abundance: few
j_gene: TRBJ2-3
len: 13
d_gene: NA
v_gene: TRBV4-2

CDR3nt: TGTGCCAGCAGTTTTTCTTTCGGGACTCAGTCCTACGAGCAGTACTTC
CDR3aa: CASSFSFGTQSYEQYF
abundance: NA
j_gene: TRBJ2-7
len: 16
d_gene: NA
v_gene: TRBV27

CDR3nt: TGTGCCAGCAGCGTACAAACTAGGTTCGAGACCCAGTACTTC
CDR3aa: CASSVQTRFETQYF
abundance: NA
j_gene: TRBJ2-5
len: 14
d_gene: NA
v_gene: TRBV11-2

CDR3nt: TGTGCCAGCAGTGAAGCGTGGGGGCGCACAGATACGCAGTATTTT
CDR3aa: CASSEAWGRTDTQYF
abundance: NA
j_gene: TRBJ2-3
len: 15
d_gene: NA
v_gene: TRBV6-1

CDR3nt: TGTGCCAGCAGCTTAGGGGAGGACACTGAAGCTTTCTTT
CDR3aa: CASSLGEDTEAFF
abundance: NA
j_gene: TRBJ1-1
len: 13
d_gene: NA
v_gene: TRBV11-3

CDR3nt: TGCGCCAGCCACTCAGGGAACACCGGGGAGCTGTTTTTT
CDR3aa: CASHSGNTGELFF
abundance: NA
j_gene: TRBJ2-2
len: 13
d_gene: NA
v_gene: TRBV10-1

CDR3nt: TGTGCCACCAGTGATACCGGGACTAGTGTGAATGAGCAGTTCTTC
CDR3aa: CATSDTGTSVNEQFF
abundance: once
j_gene: TRBJ2-1
len: 15
d_gene: TRBD2
v_gene: TRBV24-1

CDR3nt: TGTGCCTGGAGCGGTGGGGGAGGGTCCCACGAGCAGTACTTC
CDR3aa: CAWSGGGGSHEQYF
abundance: NA
j_gene: TRBJ2-7
len: 14
d_gene: TRBD2
v_gene: TRBV30

CDR3nt: TGTGCCAGCAGCCCTGACGGGGGTGGAAACATTCAGTACTTC
CDR3aa: CASSPDGGGNIQYF
abundance: few
j_gene: TRBJ2-4
len: 14
d_gene: NA
v_gene: TRBV11-3

CDR3nt: TGTGCCAGCAGTCAGGGACTTGCCAGATCACCCCTCCACTTT
CDR3aa: CASSQGLARSPLHF
abundance: NA
j_gene: TRBJ1-6
len: 14
d_gene: NA
v_gene: TRBV6-5